This note documents a single T cell receptor beta chain sequence. The primer mix had 60 Vbeta and 13 Jbeta primers. Per the original data handling: Counted up in a later analysis, unique TCR beta chains came to 65 million to 100 million, with about 10 million shared. The protocol was immunoSEQ multiplex PCR, while the TCRdb copy is restricted to in-frame clones and leaves out a portion. The DNA was the basis for D and trimming; V, J and clone size are from that table. This sample has approximately 74,000 clones, with roughly 80% found just once. Trimming took 2 bases from V and 8 from J; bases not matched to a gene: 8. There are 15 residues in the CDR3. From germline, CDR1 is SGHTA and CDR2 FQGNSA. This sample is drawn from a study of cytomegalovirus exposure and HLA in healthy donors.

The chain couples TRBV7-2 to TRBJ1-4, with TRBD1 matching over 7 bases. This TCR came from a woman between 40 and 50 years old in good health and CMV-seronegative. The specimen sequenced was PBMCs. For the CDR3, the DNA is TGTGCCAGCAGCTTAAACAGGGGAAAATGGGAAAAACTGTTTTTT. It is translated as CASSLNRGKWEKLFF.